This is a list of T cell receptor beta chains from one sample in a study of T-cell reconstitution after alpha-beta-depleted transplantation in children. TCRdb redid the calling of the PCR reads with MiXCR, one entry per CDR3 protein. Here the sample spans around 960,000 distinct CDR3 sequences, about 26% being singletons. Sequencing was performed on PBMCs, mostly from graft donor cells, taken 360 days after TCRalphabeta/CD19-depleted stem cell transplant. These receptor sequences come from a boy in the first two years of life who had a stem cell transplant for SCID, so the T cells may come from the graft donor. The CDR3 runs from the conserved cysteine through the conserved F or W. The D gene is left open where the match is weak. Clone size is given for some rows only: seen once, a few or many times, or a class if the clone is expanded.

cdr3_length	clone_size	d_call	v_call	j_call	cdr3_aa	cdr3_nt
13	NA	NA	TRBV6-1	TRBJ2-7	CASLGVGSYEQYF	TGTGCCAGCCTTGGGGTCGGCTCCTACGAGCAGTACTTC
14	few	TRBD1	TRBV20-1	TRBJ2-7	CSASTGQGVDEQYF	TGCAGTGCTTCTACGGGACAGGGGGTGGACGAGCAGTACTTC
15	NA	NA	TRBV6-1	TRBJ2-3	CASRRGSVKTDTQYF	TGTGCCAGCAGACGGGGTTCGGTGAAAACAGATACGCAGTATTTT
18	many	TRBD2	TRBV10-3	TRBJ2-2	CAISESLAGGPDTGELFF	TGTGCCATCAGTGAGTCCCTAGCGGGGGGCCCAGACACCGGGGAGCTGTTTTTT
17	few	NA	TRBV6-5	TRBJ1-5	CASSYRYSDESNQPQHF	TGTGCCAGCAGTTACCGATACAGCGACGAAAGCAATCAGCCCCAGCATTTT
15	NA	TRBD2	TRBV12-3/TRBV12-4	TRBJ2-7	CASSTAGGWSYEQYF	TGTGCCAGCAGTACGGCCGGGGGGTGGTCCTACGAGCAGTACTTC
14	few	NA	TRBV9	TRBJ2-5	CASSESRLKETQYF	TGTGCCAGCAGCGAAAGTAGACTGAAAGAGACCCAGTACTTC
13	NA	NA	TRBV18	TRBJ2-7	CASSPRGGGEQYF	TGTGCCAGCTCCCCCAGGGGGGGCGGCGAGCAGTACTTC
16	NA	TRBD2	TRBV20-1	TRBJ2-3	CSARDPTSGGADTQYF	TGCAGTGCTAGAGATCCGACTAGCGGGGGCGCAGATACGCAGTATTTT
19	few	NA	TRBV11-2	TRBJ1-6	CASSASEPGKSYTGSPLHF	TGTGCCAGCAGCGCCTCAGAGCCCGGGAAGTCCTATACGGGTTCACCCCTCCACTTT
18	NA	TRBD1	TRBV6-1	TRBJ2-2	CASSPLIGGTGEVGELFF	TGTGCCAGCAGCCCCCTTATTGGCGGGACAGGGGAGGTCGGGGAGCTGTTTTTT
17	NA	TRBD2	TRBV20-1	TRBJ2-7	CSAPWTSGGPYLYEQYF	TGCAGTGCCCCTTGGACTAGCGGGGGGCCTTACCTCTACGAGCAGTACTTC
14	NA	NA	TRBV18	TRBJ2-5	CASSPPSGRQTQYF	TGTGCCAGCTCACCACCCTCCGGGCGACAGACCCAGTACTTC
16	NA	NA	TRBV4-3	TRBJ1-3	CASSQDLTVPGNTIYF	TGCGCCAGCAGCCAAGATCTGACGGTCCCTGGAAACACCATATATTTT
11	NA	NA	TRBV29-1	TRBJ2-7	CSVDESYEQYF	TGCAGCGTTGATGAGAGCTACGAGCAGTACTTC
17	few	TRBD2	TRBV5-1	TRBJ2-1	CASSPHQAGGRNNEQFF	TGCGCCAGCAGCCCCCATCAGGCGGGGGGACGTAACAATGAGCAGTTCTTC
14	NA	TRBD2	TRBV7-9	TRBJ2-5	CASAWRGGLETQYF	TGTGCCAGCGCTTGGCGGGGGGGCCTGGAGACCCAGTACTTC
13	few	NA	TRBV2	TRBJ2-3	CASLRDKGDTQYF	TGTGCCAGCCTTCGGGACAAGGGGGATACGCAGTATTTT
13	few	NA	TRBV15	TRBJ2-1	CATSRDARNEQFF	TGTGCCACCAGCAGAGACGCTAGGAATGAGCAGTTCTTC